What follows are 24 T cell receptor beta chains derived from one specimen sequenced in a study of T cells expressing NK-cell markers. TCRdb reprocessed the 5' RACE reads, keeping one entry per CDR3 protein, no DNA. The table counts over 350,000 distinct CDR3 sequences; 9.5% to 12% lies in the top ten. The sample was blood T cells: a sorted CD56 or NKG2C T cell subset, CD4+ or CD8+ T cells, or bulk PBMC T cells (not recorded which). The receptor set was obtained from a woman in her forties or fifties in good health.

The chain links TRBV5-1 to TRBJ2-3; TCRdb indicates TRBD2, and absent DNA this call remains unverified. The germline gives CDR1 SGHRS, CDR2 YFSETQ. This CDR3 comprises 16 residues. The CDR3 here is CASSLASGIQGDTQYF.

The chain uses TRBV5-1 and TRBJ1-1. The CDR3 contains 14 residues. The germline gives CDR1 SGHRS, CDR2 YFSETQ. Here the CDR3 reads CASSLGDLNTEAFF. The complete variable domain, with remaining parts taken from reference TRBV5-1 and TRBJ1-1, reads KAGVTQTPRYLIKTRGQQVTLSCSPISGHRSVSWYQQTPGQGLQFLFEYFSETQRNKGNFPGRFSGRQFSNSRSEMNVSTLELGDSALYLCASSLGDLNTEAFFGQGTRLTVV.

The chain joins TRBV20-1 to TRBJ2-3; TCRdb's D call, TRBD1, is unchecked because there is no DNA. Germline V gene sequence: CDR1 DFQATT, CDR2 SNEGSKA (reference sequence). The CDR3 runs 17 residues. CDR3 sequence reads: CSAREVGAPQIRSTQYF.

CDR3 amino acids: CASSPWDAGGTQYF. The rearrangement links TRBV7-8 to TRBJ2-5; with no DNA, the TCRdb D assignment of TRBD1 cannot be verified. CDR3 length: 14 amino acids. Germline V lookup: CDR1 SGHVS, CDR2 FQNEAQ.

The chain combines TRBV21-1 with TRBJ2-5; TCRdb outputs TRBD1, but without DNA this stays unchecked. TRBV21-1 is given as a pseudogene. The CDR3 consists of 17 residues. The CDR3 here is CASSEGQAFLRGETQYF.

This rearrangement joins TRBV3-1 to TRBJ2-3; TCRdb's assignment of TRBD2 cannot be checked, as there is no DNA. The CDR3 is made up of 17 amino acids. CDR1 is LGHDT and CDR2 is YNNKEL in the germline V gene (reference sequence). The CDR3 protein is CASSQDETSGTGDTQYF.

The rearrangement links TRBV7-8 to TRBJ2-1; the TRBD2 assignment by TCRdb is unverifiable without DNA. This CDR3 is built from 19 residues. Germline V lookup: CDR1 SGHVS, CDR2 FQNEAQ. Here the CDR3 reads CASSSKPGLAGNSYNEQFF.

The chain recombines TRBV5-1 with TRBJ1-5; TCRdb lists TRBD1, though no DNA is available to test this call. Germline CDR1 is SGHRS and CDR2 is YFSETQ. The CDR3 extends over 15 amino acids. Here the CDR3 reads CASSPNHREIEPQHF.

The chain joins TRBV6-5 to TRBJ2-1; TCRdb proposes TRBD2, but this gene call is untestable without DNA. There are 15 residues in the CDR3. Germline CDR1 and CDR2: MNHEY and SVGAGI. This CDR3 is CASSRLAGYKGEQFF.

This chain joins TRBV24-1 and TRBJ2-1; TCRdb's D call of TRBD2 is untestable without DNA. CDR3 size: 16 residues. CDR1 and CDR2 from the germline V gene are KGHDR and SFDVKD. The CDR3 loop is CATSDFEREEHNEQFF.

This CDR3 reads CASSPQEFTGELFF. The rearrangement joins TRBV28 to TRBJ2-2; TCRdb picks TRBD1, but there is no DNA to check that call. This CDR3 has 14 amino acids. Germline V CDR1 and CDR2: MDHEN, SYDVKM.

The gene calls are TRBV7-8 and TRBJ2-7. The germline V gene encodes CDR1 SGHVS and CDR2 FQNEAQ. The CDR3 contains 14 residues. CDR3 region: CASSLDVSSYEQYF.

The V gene is TRBV20-1, the J gene TRBJ2-5; TCRdb proposes TRBD1, but this gene call is untestable without DNA. The CDR3 runs to 18 residues. Germline CDR1 and CDR2: DFQATT and SNEGSKA (reference sequence). The CDR3 sequence is CSARDNLPGQGIQETQYF.

The CDR3 reads CSVPGSGGDTQYF. The chain uses TRBV29-1 and TRBJ2-3; TCRdb reports TRBD1, a call that lacks DNA to check it against. Germline CDR1 is SQVTM and CDR2 is ANQGSEA. The CDR3 contains 13 residues.

The chain joins TRBV2 to TRBJ2-6. This CDR3 region has 15 residues. Germline-derived CDR1 and CDR2 are SNHLY and FYNNEI. CDR3 loop: CASSSRLSGANVLTF.

The CDR3 region is CASSPHGSSSDTQYF. V and J are TRBV12-3 or TRBV12-4 and TRBJ2-3; TCRdb picks TRBD2, but there is no DNA to check that call. The CDR3 runs 15 residues.

J is TRBJ2-3 and V is TRBV4-1; TCRdb indicates TRBD2, and absent DNA this call remains unverified. The V gene's germline CDR1 is MGHRA and CDR2 YSYEKL. The CDR3 extends over 16 amino acids. The chain's CDR3 is CASSQEGLAASDTQYF.

The chain combines TRBV18 with TRBJ2-1. The CDR3 loop spans 15 amino acids. CDR1 and CDR2 (germline): KGHSH, LQKENI. CDR3 region: CASSPQGVSRIMQFF.

V gene TRBV7-2 combines with J gene TRBJ1-1; TCRdb indicates TRBD1, and absent DNA this call remains unverified. CDR3 length: 14 amino acids. CDR1 is SGHTA, CDR2 FQGNSA, per germline. CDR3 in amino acids: CASSFGGGNTEAFF.

The CDR3 is CASSLVVMTTRHNEQFF. The V gene is TRBV5-1, the J gene TRBJ2-1; TCRdb designates TRBD2, a call that cannot be tested without DNA. CDR1 and CDR2 from the germline V gene are SGHRS and YFSETQ. The CDR3 is made up of 17 amino acids.

This chain uses TRBV19 with TRBJ2-2; the D call of TRBD1 rests on TCRdb alone, since no DNA is present to check it. This CDR3 has 14 residues. CDR1 is LNHDA and CDR2 is SQIVND in the germline V gene (reference sequence). Here the CDR3 reads CASRDRGHTGELFF.

The chain links TRBV20-1 to TRBJ2-1; checking the TCRdb D call of TRBD2 is not possible without DNA. Germline assignment: CDR1 DFQATT and CDR2 SNEGSKA (reference sequence). This CDR3 is 11 amino acids long. The CDR3 here is CSAMGVNEQFF.

This chain joins TRBV6-2 or TRBV6-3 and TRBJ2-1. The CDR3 is made up of 11 amino acids. CDR1 is MNHEY and CDR2 is SVGEGT in the germline V gene. The CDR3 spells CASRSLNEQFF.

V is TRBV30 and J is TRBJ1-3. Per germline, CDR1 GTSNPN and CDR2 SVGIG (reference sequence). CDR3 size: 15 residues. CDR3 amino acids: CAWMMVTTAGNTIYF. Drawing the rest from reference TRBV30 and TRBJ1-3, the complete variable domain is SQTIHQWPATLVQPVGSPLSLECTVEGTSNPNLYWYRQAAGRGLQLLFYSVGIGQISSEVPQNLSASRPQDRQFILSSKKLLLSDSGFYLCAWMMVTTAGNTIYFGEGSWLTVV.